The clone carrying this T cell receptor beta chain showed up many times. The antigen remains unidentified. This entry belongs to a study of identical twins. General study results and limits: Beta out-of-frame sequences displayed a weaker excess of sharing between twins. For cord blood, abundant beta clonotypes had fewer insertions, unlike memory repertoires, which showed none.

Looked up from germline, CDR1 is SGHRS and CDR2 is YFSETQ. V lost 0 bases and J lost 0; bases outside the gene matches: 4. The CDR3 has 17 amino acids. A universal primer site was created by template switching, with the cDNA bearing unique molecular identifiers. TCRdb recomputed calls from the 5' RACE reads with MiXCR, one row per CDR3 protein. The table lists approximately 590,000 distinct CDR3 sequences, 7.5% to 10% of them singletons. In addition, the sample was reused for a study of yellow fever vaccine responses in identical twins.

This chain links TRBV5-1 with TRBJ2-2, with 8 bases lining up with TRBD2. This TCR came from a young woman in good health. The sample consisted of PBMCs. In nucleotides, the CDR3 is TGCGCCAGCAGCTTGGGGACTAGCCTTTCGAACACCGGGGAGCTGTTTTTT. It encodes CASSLGTSLSNTGELFF.